This T cell receptor (beta chain) was retrieved from a study of T cell changes during pregnancy in multiple sclerosis (dated by TCRdb to between 2019 and 2020). The study in broad terms: In women with multiple sclerosis, the researchers looked at how the T cell repertoire shifted as pregnancy progressed.

The method was the immunoSEQ multiplex PCR assay. TCRdb's version of the immuneACCESS table is confined to in-frame rearrangements and falls short of the full clone set. An unresolved V gene accounts for under half of the shortfall where checked; the remainder is of unknown origin. This sample comprises some 60,000 clones, just over 90% of them detected only once. Approximately 0.35% of the sample is in the top ten clones. Remarks on this clone: This clone's antigen is unknown. No qualities accompany the bases; no much larger clone lies one base away.

Trimming takes 3 bases from V and 3 bases from J, and the germline ends sit 7 bases apart. There are 13 amino acids in the CDR3, from cysteine to phenylalanine inclusive. Only CDR3 DNA remains: 39 bases, in frame from the first base. The germline V gene gives CDR1 as SGHRS and CDR2 as YFSETQ. Sequencing was performed on CD4+ T cells from peripheral blood mononuclear cells, taken before pregnancy. The chain couples TRBV5-1 to TRBJ2-1; TRBD1 is perhaps the D gene, given 5 matching bases. The clonotype comes from a female donor with multiple sclerosis, enrolled in a pregnancy study. The CDR3 loop reads CASSSDSYNEQFF. The DNA is TGCGCCAGCAGCTCCGACAGCTACAATGAGCAGTTCTTC.